The 2 T cell receptor beta chains given below trace back to one sample, sequenced in a study of T-cell memory formation after mild COVID-19. TCRdb re-called the 5' RACE reads through MiXCR, storing one row per CDR3 protein. The sample has 550,000 to 700,000 distinct CDR3 sequences, 15% to 20% seen once. The sequencing sample was made of PBMCs or a T cell subset sorted from them (not recorded which). Every receptor here comes from an adult woman who had mild COVID-19 (a few samples of this study predate the infection). Cell type and time point are not known.

This clonotype was seen a few times. The chain has TRBV7-9 and TRBJ2-5; TRBD2 matches 14 bases. Germline CDR1 and CDR2: SEHNR and FQNEAQ (reference sequence). The length of the CDR3 is 17 residues. The trim removed 5 bases at V and 3 bases at J, leaving 8 bases unmatched. CDR3 sequence reads: CASSPPSGLAGEETQYF. As DNA, the CDR3 is TGTGCCAGCAGCCCCCCCTCGGGACTAGCGGGAGAAGAGACCCAGTACTTC.

V gene TRBV6-4 combines with J gene TRBJ1-1; possibly TRBD1 for D (5 bases). CDR1 is MRHNA, CDR2 SNTAGT, per germline. This CDR3 comprises 15 residues. Trimming stripped 3 bases from V and 7 bases from J, with 18 bases between. CDR3 in amino acids: CASSEGRQGLHEAFF. The CDR3 region has the DNA TGTGCCAGCAGTGAGGGTCGGCAGGGTCTCCATGAAGCTTTCTTT.